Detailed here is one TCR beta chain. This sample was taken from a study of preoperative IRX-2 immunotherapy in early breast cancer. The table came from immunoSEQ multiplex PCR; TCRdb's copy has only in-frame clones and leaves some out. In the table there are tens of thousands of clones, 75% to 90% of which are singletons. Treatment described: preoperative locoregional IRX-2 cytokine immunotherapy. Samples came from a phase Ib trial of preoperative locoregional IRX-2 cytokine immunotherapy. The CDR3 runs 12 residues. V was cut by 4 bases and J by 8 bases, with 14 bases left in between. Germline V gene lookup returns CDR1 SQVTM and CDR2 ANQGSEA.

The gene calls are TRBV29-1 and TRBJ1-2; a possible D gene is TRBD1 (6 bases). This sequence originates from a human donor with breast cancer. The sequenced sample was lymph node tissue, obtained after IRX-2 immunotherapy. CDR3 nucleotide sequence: TGCAGCGTTGGCGGGGTGGGGACAGGCTACACCTTC. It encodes CSVGGVGTGYTF.